This T cell receptor (beta chain) stems from a study of identifying expanded T cells in peripheral blood. TCRdb's table, derived via immunoSEQ multiplex PCR, lists solely in-frame clones and lacks some. The sample contains more than 45,000 clones, roughly nine tenths of which appear only once. Germline lookup yields CDR1 SEHNR and CDR2 FQNEAQ (reference sequence). The CDR3 sequence is 14 residues long. The junction had 6 bases not matched to a gene; V was cut back by 1 base and J by 6 bases. The clonotype originates from a person aged 18 to 70 in good health. The source material was blood. The genes are TRBV7-9 and TRBJ2-7, with 7 bases lining up with TRBD2. CDR3 sequence reads: CASSLGRELGEQYF. The CDR3 DNA follows: TGTGCCAGCAGCTTAGGGCGGGAGCTGGGCGAGCAGTACTTC.